These T cell receptor beta chains were read from a single sample in a study of CD8 T cells in acute hepatitis C reinfection. Clones were sequenced by immunoSEQ multiplex PCR, and TCRdb holds only the in-frame ones, with some missing. The sample holds over 30,000 clones; over 75% are singletons and the top ten take over 9.5%. The sample was naive CD8+ T cells from PBMCs. These TCRs come from a woman aged 18-29 years who spontaneously cleared hepatitis C infection. Both conserved end residues are part of each CDR3. The D gene is left open where the match is weak. Some rows have no size entry. The others give once, few or many, or a class for an expanded clone.

>TRBV7-9|TRBD2|NA|TRBJ2-1
CASSLLASGTNEQFF
TGTGCCAGCAGCTTGTTGGCTAGCGGGACAAATGAGCAGTTCTTC
>TRBV2|TRBD1|NA|TRBJ1-5
CASSGRGGNQPQHF
TGTGCCAGCAGTGGCAGGGGGGGCAATCAGCCCCAGCATTTT
>TRBV7-7|TRBD2|NA|TRBJ2-5
CASSLRERGGSQETQYF
TGTGCCAGCAGCTTAAGGGAACGGGGAGGGTCCCAAGAGACCCAGTACTTC
>TRBV19|NA|NA|TRBJ2-1
CASRTVGTAPLNEQFF
TGTGCCAGTAGGACCGTCGGGACCGCCCCCCTCAATGAGCAGTTCTTC
>TRBV27|NA|NA|TRBJ2-1
CASSRRGFDYNEQFF
TGTGCCAGCAGTCGTAGGGGTTTTGATTACAATGAGCAGTTCTTC
>TRBV27|NA|NA|TRBJ2-7
CASSHGGERYEQYF
TGTGCCAGCAGTCACGGGGGTGAAAGATACGAGCAGTACTTC
>TRBV4-2|NA|NA|TRBJ1-5
CASSQEERSWQPQHF
TGTGCCAGCAGCCAAGAAGAACGGAGTTGGCAGCCCCAGCATTTT
>TRBV4-1|NA|NA|TRBJ1-5
CASSQTPADQPQHF
TGCGCCAGCAGCCAAACCCCGGCCGATCAGCCCCAGCATTTT
>TRBV5-6|TRBD2|NA|TRBJ2-1
CASSPGLAGVNEQFF
TGTGCCAGCAGCCCCGGACTAGCGGGAGTGAATGAGCAGTTCTTC
>TRBV29-1|TRBD2|NA|TRBJ2-7
CSVSASGRKRYEQYF
TGCAGCGTCTCGGCTAGCGGGAGGAAGAGATACGAGCAGTACTTC
>TRBV4-1|NA|NA|TRBJ1-1
CASSPAGDPSEAFF
TGCGCCAGCAGCCCCGCGGGGGACCCATCTGAAGCTTTCTTT
>TRBV6-5|NA|few|TRBJ2-7
CASSYSTLGAYEQYF
TGTGCCAGCAGTTACTCGACTCTGGGGGCCTACGAGCAGTACTTC
>TRBV7-9|NA|NA|TRBJ2-7
CASSSPGPAYEQYF
TGTGCCAGCAGCTCTCCGGGCCCCGCCTACGAGCAGTACTTC
>TRBV29-1|NA|NA|TRBJ2-3
CSVAGISTDTQYF
TGCAGCGTTGCGGGGATTTCCACAGATACGCAGTATTTT